Each of the 5 T cell receptor beta chains below was sequenced from the same sample in a study of T cell responses to AZD1222 COVID-19 vaccine. Only in-frame clones appear in the TCRdb table, and some are missing; sequencing was by immunoSEQ multiplex PCR. The sample carries 90,000 to 150,000 clones, over 75% recorded once. The sequences come from peripheral blood, collected on day 0 of AZD1222 vaccination. These receptors were obtained from an adult in good health.

V gene TRBV7-3 combines with J gene TRBJ1-1, with D possibly TRBD1 on 6 matching bases. The CDR3 runs to 15 residues. The V end was cut by 1 base, the J end by 1 base, with 10 bases between. Germline values: CDR1 SGHTA, CDR2 FQGTGA. CDR3 coding DNA: TGTGCCAGCAGCTTAATTGGGGGGCAGAACACTGAAGCTTTCTTT. It translates to CASSLIGGQNTEAFF.

The rearrangement uses TRBV3-1 (or the pseudogene TRBV3-2) and TRBJ1-4; D uncertain. The CDR3 consists of 11 residues. CDR1 LGHDT and CDR2 YNNKEL come from the germline V gene (reference sequence). V lost 1 base and J 7 bases, leaving 1 base between the germline ends. The CDR3 sequence: CASSQVEKLFF. DNA for the CDR3: TGTGCCAGCAGCCAAGTTGAAAAACTGTTTTTT.

This clone has a handful of counts. The J gene is TRBJ1-4, the V gene TRBV19; D remains unclear. The CDR3 covers 14 residues. Trimming cost V 4 bases and J 7 bases, with 13 bases left between them. Looked up from germline, CDR1 is LNHDA and CDR2 is SQIVND (reference sequence). In nucleotides, the CDR3 is TGTGCCAGTAGTAACCGTAGGTTTGGTGAAAAACTGTTTTTT. Translating it yields CASSNRRFGEKLFF.

DNA for the CDR3: TGTGCCAGCAGCCAAGGGGGGATTTCACCCCTCCACTTT. Translating gives CASSQGGISPLHF. V is TRBV3-1 (or the pseudogene TRBV3-2) and J is TRBJ1-6; the D gene is possibly TRBD1 (5 bases). Germline V gene sequence: CDR1 LGHDT, CDR2 YNNKEL (reference sequence). The CDR3 has 13 amino acids. Trimming removed 1 base at V and 9 bases at J, with 7 bases between.

The CDR3 sequence is CASSIVRSSYNEQFF. The DNA for the CDR3 is TGTGCCAGTAGTATAGTGAGGAGCTCCTACAATGAGCAGTTCTTC. The chain links TRBV19 to TRBJ2-1; D is ambiguous. The CDR3 is 15 residues long. Germline V lookup: CDR1 LNHDA, CDR2 SQIVND (reference sequence). The V end lost 1 base, the J end lost 0 bases, and 7 bases lay between the germline ends.